This T cell receptor beta chain stems from a study of OX40 agonist ivuxolimab in advanced cancers. The protocol was immunoSEQ multiplex PCR, while the TCRdb copy is restricted to in-frame clones and leaves out a portion. Seen here are 50,000 to 70,000 clones, roughly 84% observed once, and the top ten hold almost 0.65%. The CDR3 sequence is 17 residues long. The germline gives CDR1 SGHVS, CDR2 FQNEAQ. V lost 5 bases and J 5 bases, leaving 24 bases between the germline ends. Here the sequenced sample was CD4+ or CD8+ T cells sorted from blood, taken in a trial of the OX40 agonist ivuxolimab. The chain couples TRBV7-8 to TRBJ1-2; the D is unclear. This sequence originates from an adult with an advanced solid tumor such as melanoma, head and neck, liver or kidney cancer. CDR3 DNA: TGTGCCAGCAGCCAGACCCGGTTAGGCCGAAGTGGGTATGGCTACACCTTC. Protein product: CASSQTRLGRSGYGYTF.